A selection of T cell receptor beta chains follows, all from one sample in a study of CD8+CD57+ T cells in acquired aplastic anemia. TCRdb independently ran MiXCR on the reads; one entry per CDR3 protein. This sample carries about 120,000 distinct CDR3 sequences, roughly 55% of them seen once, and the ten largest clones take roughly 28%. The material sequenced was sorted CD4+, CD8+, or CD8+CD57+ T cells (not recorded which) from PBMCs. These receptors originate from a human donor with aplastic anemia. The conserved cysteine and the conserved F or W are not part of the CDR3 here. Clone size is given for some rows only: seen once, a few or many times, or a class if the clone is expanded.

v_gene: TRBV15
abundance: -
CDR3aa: ATSPGQGTPYEQY

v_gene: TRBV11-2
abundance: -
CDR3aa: ASIPGTSADFSYEQY

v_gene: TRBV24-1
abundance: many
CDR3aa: ATSDLRGSNEQF

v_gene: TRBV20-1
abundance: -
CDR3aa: SANPLEKLF

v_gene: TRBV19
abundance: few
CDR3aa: ASNPRLAGELF

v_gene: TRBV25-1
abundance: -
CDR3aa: ASRLRGSSYNEQF

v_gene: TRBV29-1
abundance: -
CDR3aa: SVVSLEETQY

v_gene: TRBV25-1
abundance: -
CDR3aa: ASSAYIGQHSPLH

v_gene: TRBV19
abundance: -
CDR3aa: ASSMGWVLVNTEAF

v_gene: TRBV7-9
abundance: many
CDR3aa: ATRTEGGLLEETQY